These 3 T cell receptor beta chains originate from one sample sequenced in a study of T-cell memory formation after mild COVID-19. TCRdb re-called the 5' RACE reads through MiXCR, storing one row per CDR3 protein. The profile shows tens of thousands of distinct CDR3 sequences, over 20% of them singletons. The sample comprised PBMCs or a T cell subset sorted from them (not recorded which). All receptors derive from an adult who had mild COVID-19 (a few samples of this study predate the infection). Cell type and time point are not known.

This clonotype was seen at least ten times. V gene TRBV5-1 combines with J gene TRBJ2-4; TRBD1 agrees at 12 bases. Germline trimming cut 3 bases from V and 0 bases from J; bases unmatched to any gene: 10. Germline-derived CDR1 and CDR2 are SGHRS and YFSETQ. The CDR3 is 19 residues long. CDR3 amino acids: CASSSGQGARGQAKNIQYF. Here the CDR3 DNA reads TGCGCCAGCAGCTCGGGACAGGGGGCTCGCGGCCAAGCCAAAAACATTCAGTACTTC.

This clonotype was detected many times. This chain connects TRBV5-4 to TRBJ2-1; D is unclear. Germline lookup yields CDR1 SGHNT and CDR2 YYREEE (reference sequence). This CDR3 is 13 amino acids long. V dropped 4 bases and J dropped 4 bases, with 9 bases sitting between them. CDR3 loop: CASSPKSYNEQFF. For the CDR3, the DNA is TGTGCCAGCAGCCCAAAAAGTTACAATGAGCAGTTCTTC.

This clonotype was picked up many times. This CDR3 is CASSEAGPPQETQYF. The CDR3 DNA reads as TGTGCCAGCAGTGAGGCTGGGCCTCCCCAAGAGACCCAGTACTTC. The chain is built from TRBV25-1 and TRBJ2-5; D is ambiguous. CDR3 length: 15 residues. In germline, CDR1 is MGHDK, CDR2 SYGVNS. Between the trimmed V and J ends, which lost 3 bases and 1 base, there was a span of 12 bases. Using reference TRBV25-1 and TRBJ2-5 for the parts outside the CDR3, the full variable domain is EADIYQTPRYLVIGTGKKITLECSQTMGHDKMYWYQQDPGMELHLIHYSYGVNSTEKGDLSSESTVSRIRTEHFPLTLESARPSHTSQYLCASSEAGPPQETQYFGPGTRLLVL.